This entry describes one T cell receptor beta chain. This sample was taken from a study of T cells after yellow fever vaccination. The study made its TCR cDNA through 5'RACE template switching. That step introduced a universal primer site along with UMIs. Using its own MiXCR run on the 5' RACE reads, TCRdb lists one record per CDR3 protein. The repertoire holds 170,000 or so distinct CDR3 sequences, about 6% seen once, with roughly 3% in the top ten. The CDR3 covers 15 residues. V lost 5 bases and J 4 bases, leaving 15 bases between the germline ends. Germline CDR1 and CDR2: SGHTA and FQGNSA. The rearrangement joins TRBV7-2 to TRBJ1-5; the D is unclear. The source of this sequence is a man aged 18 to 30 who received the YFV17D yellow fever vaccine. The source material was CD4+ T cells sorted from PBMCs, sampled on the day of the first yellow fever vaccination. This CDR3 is CASSPRSSGNQPQHF. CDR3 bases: TGTGCCAGCAGCCCACGGTCATCGGGGAATCAGCCCCAGCATTTT.